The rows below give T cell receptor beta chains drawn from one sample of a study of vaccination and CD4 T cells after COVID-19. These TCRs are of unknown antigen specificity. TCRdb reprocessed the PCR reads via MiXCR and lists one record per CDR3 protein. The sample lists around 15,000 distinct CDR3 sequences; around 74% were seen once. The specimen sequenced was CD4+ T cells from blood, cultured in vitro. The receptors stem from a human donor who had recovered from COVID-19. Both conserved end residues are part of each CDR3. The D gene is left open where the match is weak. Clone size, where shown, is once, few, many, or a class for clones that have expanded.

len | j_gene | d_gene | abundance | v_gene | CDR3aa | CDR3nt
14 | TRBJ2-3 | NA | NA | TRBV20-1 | CSSAGGRSTDTQYF | TGCAGTTCTGCGGGCGGGCGGAGCACAGATACGCAGTATTTT
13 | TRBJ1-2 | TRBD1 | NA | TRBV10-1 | CASSEDRAYGYTF | TGCGCCAGCAGTGAAGACAGGGCCTATGGCTACACCTTC
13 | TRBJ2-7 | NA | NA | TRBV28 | CAIAVRRKPEQYF | TGTGCCATAGCGGTCAGGCGTAAGCCCGAGCAGTACTTC
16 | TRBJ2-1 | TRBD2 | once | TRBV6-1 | CASSATSGGSYNEQFF | TGTGCCAGCAGTGCGACTAGCGGGGGCTCCTACAATGAGCAGTTCTTC
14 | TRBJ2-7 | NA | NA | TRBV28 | CASSLGGLSYEQYF | TGTGCCAGCAGTTTAGGGGGACTCAGCTACGAGCAGTACTTC
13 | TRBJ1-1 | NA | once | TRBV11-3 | CASSLDGDGEAFF | TGTGCCAGCAGCTTAGATGGGGACGGTGAAGCTTTCTTT
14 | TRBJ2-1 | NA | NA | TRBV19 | CASSPWGSPWQQFF | TGTGCCAGTAGTCCATGGGGATCACCCTGGCAGCAGTTCTTC
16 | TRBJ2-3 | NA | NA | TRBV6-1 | CASVGRSSGSTDTQYF | TGTGCCAGCGTTGGTCGGTCGAGCGGCAGCACAGATACGCAGTATTTT
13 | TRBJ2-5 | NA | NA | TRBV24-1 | CATSRHSQETQYF | TGTGCCACCAGTCGGCACTCTCAGGAGACCCAGTACTTC
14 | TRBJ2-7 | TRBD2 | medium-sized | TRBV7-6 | CASSLGLAGYEQYF | TGTGCCAGCAGCTTAGGACTAGCCGGCTACGAGCAGTACTTC
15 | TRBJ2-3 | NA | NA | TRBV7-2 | CASSLATLRSDTQYF | TGTGCCAGCAGCTTAGCCACCCTTCGCTCAGATACGCAGTATTTT
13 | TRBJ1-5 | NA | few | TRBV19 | CASSRGPRQPQHF | TGTGCCAGCAGCAGGGGTCCCAGGCAGCCCCAGCATTTT
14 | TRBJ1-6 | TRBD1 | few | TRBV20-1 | CSAGSGTGMSPLHF | TGCAGTGCTGGTTCCGGGACAGGGATGTCACCCCTCCACTTT
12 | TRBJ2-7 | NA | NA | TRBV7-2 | CASSLDGWEQYF | TGTGCCAGCAGCTTAGACGGGTGGGAGCAGTACTTC
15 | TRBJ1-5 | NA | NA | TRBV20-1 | CSARESVGTNQPQHF | TGCAGTGCTAGAGAATCCGTGGGGACTAATCAGCCCCAGCATTTT
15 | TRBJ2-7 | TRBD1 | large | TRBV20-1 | CSARKWGQGADEQYF | TGCAGTGCTAGAAAGTGGGGACAGGGGGCTGACGAGCAGTACTTC
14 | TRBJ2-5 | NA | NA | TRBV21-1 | CASSKQGAQETQYF | TGTGCCAGCAGCAAACAGGGGGCCCAAGAGACCCAGTACTTC
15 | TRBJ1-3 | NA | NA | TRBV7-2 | CASSLALGTGNTIYF | TGTGCCAGCAGCTTAGCGCTAGGGACTGGAAACACCATATATTTT
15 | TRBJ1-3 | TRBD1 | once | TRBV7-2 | CASSLRDSLGNTIYF | TGTGCCAGCAGCTTAAGGGACAGCCTTGGAAACACCATATATTTT
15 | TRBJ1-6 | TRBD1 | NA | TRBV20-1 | CSARVWDSNNSPLHF | TGCAGTGCTAGAGTTTGGGACAGCAATAATTCACCCCTCCACTTT
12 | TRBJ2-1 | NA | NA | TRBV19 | CASRPGAHEQFF | TGTGCCAGCCGCCCAGGGGCCCATGAGCAGTTCTTC
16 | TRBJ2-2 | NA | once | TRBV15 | CATSRQRTVGTGELFF | TGTGCCACCAGCAGACAAAGGACAGTGGGCACCGGGGAGCTGTTTTTT
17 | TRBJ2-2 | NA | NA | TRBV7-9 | CASSLPTPLGDTGELFF | TGTGCCAGCAGCCTTCCGACTCCCCTGGGGGACACCGGGGAGCTGTTTTTT
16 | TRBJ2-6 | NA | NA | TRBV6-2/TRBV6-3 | CASSYPGLTGANVLTF | TGTGCCAGCAGTTACCCGGGACTTACTGGGGCCAACGTCCTGACTTTC
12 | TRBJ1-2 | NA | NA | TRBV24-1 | CATSTLHYGYTF | TGTGCCACCAGTACACTTCACTATGGCTACACCTTC
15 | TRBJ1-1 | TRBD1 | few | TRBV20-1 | CSASPPTGGPFEAFF | TGCAGTGCTAGCCCCCCGACAGGGGGCCCCTTTGAAGCTTTCTTT
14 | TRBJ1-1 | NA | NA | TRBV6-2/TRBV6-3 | CASGKPGGNTEAFF | TGTGCCAGCGGGAAGCCCGGGGGGAACACTGAAGCTTTCTTT
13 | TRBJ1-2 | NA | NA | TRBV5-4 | CASSSRDGYGYTF | TGTGCCAGCAGCTCACGGGACGGTTATGGCTACACCTTC
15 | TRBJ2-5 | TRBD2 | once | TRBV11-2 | CASSRTSGYQETQYF | TGTGCCAGCAGCAGGACTAGCGGCTACCAAGAGACCCAGTACTTC
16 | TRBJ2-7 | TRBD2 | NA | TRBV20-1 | CSARVTGLALTYEQYF | TGCAGTGCTAGAGTTACGGGACTAGCGCTAACCTACGAGCAGTACTTC
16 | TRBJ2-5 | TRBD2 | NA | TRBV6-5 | CASSFVISGTGETQYF | TGTGCCAGCAGTTTCGTCATCAGCGGGACGGGAGAGACCCAGTACTTC
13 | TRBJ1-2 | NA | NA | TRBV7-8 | CASSQWGSYGYTF | TGTGCCAGCAGCCAGTGGGGAAGCTATGGCTACACCTTC
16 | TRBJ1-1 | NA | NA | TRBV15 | CATSRPWTADSTEAFF | TGTGCCACCAGCAGACCTTGGACAGCGGATAGCACTGAAGCTTTCTTT
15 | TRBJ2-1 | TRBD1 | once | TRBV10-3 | CAISERDRGPNEQFF | TGTGCCATCAGTGAACGGGACAGGGGGCCGAATGAGCAGTTCTTC
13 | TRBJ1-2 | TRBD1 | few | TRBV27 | CASSRDRGYGYTF | TGTGCCAGCAGTCGGGACAGGGGTTATGGCTACACCTTC